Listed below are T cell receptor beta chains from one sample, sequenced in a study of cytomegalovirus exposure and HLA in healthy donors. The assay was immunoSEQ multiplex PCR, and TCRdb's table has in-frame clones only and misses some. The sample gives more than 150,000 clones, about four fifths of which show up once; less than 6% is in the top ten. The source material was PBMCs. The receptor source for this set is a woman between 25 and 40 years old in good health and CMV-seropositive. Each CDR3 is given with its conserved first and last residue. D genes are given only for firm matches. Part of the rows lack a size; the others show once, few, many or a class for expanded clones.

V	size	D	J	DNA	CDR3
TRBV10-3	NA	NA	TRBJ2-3	TGTGCCATCAGTGAGGCCACTAGCTCTGGGACCCCAGATACGCAGTATTTT	CAISEATSSGTPDTQYF
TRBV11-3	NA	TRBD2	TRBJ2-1	TGTGCCAGCAGCTCCTCAGGTCTGGCGGGAGATCACAATGAGCAGTTCTTC	CASSSSGLAGDHNEQFF
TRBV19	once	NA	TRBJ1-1	TGTGCCAGTAGTACAGGGAAAGACACTGAAGCTTTCTTT	CASSTGKDTEAFF
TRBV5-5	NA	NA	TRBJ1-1	TGTGCCAGCAGCTCAGGGGACATAATGAACACTGAAGCTTTCTTT	CASSSGDIMNTEAFF
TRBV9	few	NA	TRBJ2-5	TGTGCCAGCAGCGCACAGGGTTTTGTCGGTATGGAGACCCAGTACTTC	CASSAQGFVGMETQYF
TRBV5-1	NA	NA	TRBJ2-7	TGCGCCAGCAGCGTCCGGAGCGGCGAGCAGTACTTC	CASSVRSGEQYF
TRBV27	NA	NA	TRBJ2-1	TGTGCCAGCAGTCCAACGTTTAGCCGTCCCGGAACAAATGAGCAGTTCTTC	CASSPTFSRPGTNEQFF
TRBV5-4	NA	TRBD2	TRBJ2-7	TGTGCCAGCAGCAAACCCCAAAGGCGGGGGGTTAGCTACGAGCAGTACTTC	CASSKPQRRGVSYEQYF
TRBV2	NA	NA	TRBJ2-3	TGTGCCAGCCTCTCTCCAGCTAGCCCTAGCACAGATACGCAGTATTTT	CASLSPASPSTDTQYF
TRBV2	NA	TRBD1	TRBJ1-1	TGTGCCTCCGGAGGGGACAGAAGAGGCTCTGAAGCTTTCTTT	CASGGDRRGSEAFF
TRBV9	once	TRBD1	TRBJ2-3	TGTGCCAGCAGCGTAGAAGGTGGGGGGACAGGGATCACAGATACGCAGTATTTT	CASSVEGGGTGITDTQYF
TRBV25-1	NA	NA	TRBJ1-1	TGTGCCAGCAGTGGGGCCCCGATGAACACTGAAGCTTTCTTT	CASSGAPMNTEAFF
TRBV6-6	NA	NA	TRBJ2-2	TGTGCCAGCAGTTCGCGTGGGAGAGACACCGGGGAGCTGTTTTTT	CASSSRGRDTGELFF
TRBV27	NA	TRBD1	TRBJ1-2	TGTGCCAGCAGTTTAGGCGACAGGGTGGGGGTCTACACCTTC	CASSLGDRVGVYTF
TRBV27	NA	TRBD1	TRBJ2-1	TGTGCCAGCAGGCTAACAGGGGGCACCCTGAATGAGCAGTTCTTC	CASRLTGGTLNEQFF
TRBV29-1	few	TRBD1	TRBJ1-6	TGCAGCGTCGCAGGCGACAGGGATAATTCACCCCTCCACTTT	CSVAGDRDNSPLHF
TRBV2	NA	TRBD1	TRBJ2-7	TGTGCCAGCGGCCGGGACAGGATGAGCTCCTACGAGCAGTACTTC	CASGRDRMSSYEQYF
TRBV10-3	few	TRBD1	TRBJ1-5	TGTGCCATCAGTGTCGAACAGGGGAATCAGCCCCAGCATTTT	CAISVEQGNQPQHF
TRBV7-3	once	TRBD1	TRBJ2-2	TGTGCCAGCAGGCCTTCCGGACAGGGGGCAACCGGGGAGCTGTTTTTT	CASRPSGQGATGELFF